Following are 30 T cell receptor beta chains from one sample sequenced in a study of T cells in Graves' hyperthyroidism and ophthalmopathy. Regions amplified from RNA transcripts were the TCR beta CDR3 regions. In the first-round RT-PCR of the TCR CDR3, the HTBI primer set was used. MiXCR was run by TCRdb on the multiplex PCR reads, yielding one entry per CDR3 protein. The sample records about 210,000 distinct CDR3 sequences, approximately 17% being singletons. Sequencing was carried out using blood. Receptor source: a man between 50 and 59 years old with Graves' hyperthyroidism.

This clonotype was counted at least ten times. The rearrangement uses TRBV11-2 and TRBJ2-7; D is unresolved. CDR3 length: 11 amino acids. CDR1 and CDR2 (germline): SGHAT, FQNNGV. The V gene lost 2 bases and the J gene lost 5 bases, with 4 bases spanning the gap. The CDR3 DNA sequence: TGTGCCAGCAGCTTATGGGACGAGCAGTACTTC. Protein product: CASSLWDEQYF.

The V and J genes are TRBV9 and TRBJ2-1; 8 nucleotides match TRBD1. The junction had 7 bases not matched to a gene; V was cut back by 3 bases and J by 5 bases. Germline V gene sequence: CDR1 SGDLS, CDR2 YYNGEE. The CDR3 runs 15 residues. CDR3 sequence: CASSAQGASNNEQFF. The CDR3 nucleotides are TGTGCCAGCAGCGCCCAGGGGGCCAGCAACAATGAGCAGTTCTTC.

This clonotype was found a few times. This chain joins TRBV5-8 and TRBJ2-7; possible D gene TRBD2, 7 bases. V dropped 1 base and J dropped 3 bases, with 20 bases sitting between them. Germline CDR1 and CDR2: SGHTS and YDEGEE. This CDR3 has 17 residues. The CDR3 nucleotides are TGTGCCAGCAGCTTGAGAGAAGGGGGGGGTTCCGACTACGAGCAGTACTTC. Translation gives CASSLREGGGSDYEQYF.

This clonotype was seen ten or more times. V gene TRBV24-1 combines with J gene TRBJ2-5; weak D call: TRBD1 (6 bases). Germline V CDR1 and CDR2: KGHDR, SFDVKD. CDR3 length: 14 amino acids. Trimming removed 5 bases at V and 0 bases at J, with 9 bases between. The CDR3 protein is CATSVGQNQETQYF. CDR3 DNA sequence: TGTGCCACCAGTGTAGGACAGAACCAAGAGACCCAGTACTTC.

This chain links TRBV27 with TRBJ1-1; no reliable D call. The germline V and J ends were trimmed by 0 bases and 5 bases, with 19 bases remaining between them. Germline CDR1 and CDR2: MNHEY and SMNVEV (reference sequence). The length of the CDR3 is 17 residues. For the CDR3, the DNA is TGTGCCAGCAGTTTATCCGGAGTTTGGAGGGCGAGGACTGAAGCTTTCTTT. Protein sequence: CASSLSGVWRARTEAFF.

This clonotype appeared many times. V is TRBV11-3 and J is TRBJ2-3, with D possibly being TRBD2 (5 bases). Germline V gene sequence: CDR1 SGHNT, CDR2 YENEEA. With 4 bases removed from V and 6 bases from J, the gap between germline ends came to 17 bases. This CDR3 is built from 15 residues. In nucleotides, the CDR3 is TGTGCCAGCAGCTCCACCGGGATAGCGAGGGATACGCAGTATTTT. As protein: CASSSTGIARDTQYF.

This chain joins TRBV4-2 and TRBJ2-7; the match to TRBD2 covers 11 bases. The V and J ends lost 0 bases and 2 bases, in that order; junction bases with no gene match: 3. The germline V gene encodes CDR1 LGHNA and CDR2 YNFKEQ. The length of the CDR3 is 16 residues. CDR3 sequence reads: CASSQEGTSGPYEQYF. CDR3 DNA sequence: TGTGCCAGCAGCCAAGAGGGGACTAGCGGCCCCTACGAGCAGTACTTC.

The chain employs TRBV13 and TRBJ2-1, with 11 bases identical to TRBD2. This CDR3 contains 16 residues. V was clipped by 5 bases and J by 4 bases; unmatched bases: 7. The germline gives CDR1 PRHDT, CDR2 FYEKMQ (reference sequence). The CDR3 region is CASSGNGLAGYNEQFF. The CDR3 nucleotides are TGTGCCAGCAGCGGCAACGGACTAGCGGGTTACAATGAGCAGTTCTTC.

This clonotype was seen ten or more times. This rearrangement joins TRBV2 to TRBJ2-1; 9 bases fit TRBD1. CDR1 is SNHLY, CDR2 FYNNEI, per germline. V gave up 6 bases and J gave up 7 bases; unmatched junction bases: 10. The CDR3 extends over 15 amino acids. In nucleotides, the CDR3 is TGTGCCAGCAGGGGCTTGGACAGGGGAGGAAATGAGCAGTTCTTC. Translating it yields CASRGLDRGGNEQFF.

The chain carries TRBV19 and TRBJ2-7, with a tentative D call TRBD2 (6 bases). Trimming stripped 10 bases from V and 3 bases from J, with 19 bases between. Germline V gene sequence: CDR1 LNHDA, CDR2 SQIVND (reference sequence). The CDR3 contains 14 residues. As DNA, the CDR3 is TGTGCCAACCCCTGGGGGGAGAGGAGCTACGAGCAGTACTTC. This codes for CANPWGERSYEQYF.

This clonotype was observed at least ten times. The chain combines TRBV27 with TRBJ2-3; 8 nucleotides match TRBD2. Germline values: CDR1 MNHEY, CDR2 SMNVEV (reference sequence). CDR3 length: 14 amino acids. J lost 2 bases, V lost 6 bases, and 4 bases had no gene match. DNA of the CDR3: TGTGCCAGCAGAGTAGCGGGGTACACAGATACGCAGTATTTT. Its translation: CASRVAGYTDTQYF.

This clonotype was counted between two and nine times. The chain employs TRBV5-4 and TRBJ2-3; perhaps TRBD2 as D (6 bases). Trimming removed 9 bases from V and 3 bases from J, with 11 bases in between. The CDR3 is made up of 12 amino acids. Germline lookup yields CDR1 SGHNT and CDR2 YYREEE (reference sequence). This CDR3 is CATSGDTDTQYF. The CDR3 DNA is TGTGCCACCTCGGGGGATACAGATACGCAGTATTTT. Supplemented by reference TRBV5-4 and TRBJ2-3, the full variable domain reads ETGVTQSPTHLIKTRGQQVTLRCSSQSGHNTVSWYQQALGQGPQFIFQYYREEENGRGNFPPRFSGLQFPNYSSELNVNALELDDSALYLCATSGDTDTQYFGPGTRLTVL.

Note on this clonotype: A much larger clone sits a single nucleotide away, making a read error possible. The chain employs TRBV2 and TRBJ1-6; D gene uncertain. Germline CDR1 SNHLY, CDR2 FYNNEI. With 7 bases removed from V and 13 bases from J, the gap between germline ends came to 14 bases. CDR3 length: 12 amino acids. The CDR3 loop is CASMSSRGPLHF. The CDR3 nucleotides read TGTGCCAGCATGTCTAGCAGAGGGCCCCTCCACTTT.

Ten or more counts support this clonotype. The gene calls are TRBV6-2 or TRBV6-3 and TRBJ1-5, with D perhaps TRBD1 (5 bases). V was clipped by 0 bases and J by 0 bases, with 15 bases between them. The CDR3 is made up of 18 amino acids. The germline V gene encodes CDR1 MNHEY and CDR2 SVGEGT. CDR3 sequence reads: CASSYSIQDPYSNQPQHF. The CDR3 DNA follows: TGTGCCAGCAGTTACTCGATACAGGACCCTTATAGCAATCAGCCCCAGCATTTT.

This clonotype was seen a handful of times. The chain joins TRBV10-3 to TRBJ2-7; D is possibly TRBD1 or TRBD2 (6 bases each). The CDR3 consists of 14 residues. CDR1 is ENHRY, CDR2 SYGVKD, per germline. V lost 10 bases and J lost 0, with 16 bases in between. The CDR3 is CATVGGLSSYEQYF. In nucleotides, the CDR3 is TGTGCCACAGTGGGGGGCCTAAGCTCCTACGAGCAGTACTTC.

This clonotype was observed once. Being one base from a much bigger clone, this may be a read error. The CDR3 does not close with the conserved phenylalanine or tryptophan, likely indicating a read error. The DNA of the CDR3 is TGTGCCAGCAGTTTATCAGGGGGGGGTTCTTACACTGAAGCTTTCCTT. It translates to CASSLSGGGSYTEAFL. The rearrangement joins TRBV27 to TRBJ1-1, with a weak D call TRBD1 (6 bases). The CDR3 runs to 16 residues. Germline CDR1 and CDR2: MNHEY and SMNVEV (reference sequence). Trimming took 0 bases from V and 3 from J, leaving 14 bases between them.

A word on this clonotype: This may be a read error: a much more frequent sequence differs by one nucleotide. The chain combines TRBV10-2 with TRBJ1-1; TRBD1 might be the D (5 bases). This CDR3 comprises 19 residues. Trimming stripped 3 bases from V and 1 base from J, with 24 bases between. Germline V gives CDR1 WSHSY, CDR2 SAAADI. The DNA for the CDR3 is TGCGCCAGCAGTGATAGGGCAGGGAGGGGACGCGGGGGGAACACTGAAGCTTTCTTT. This codes for CASSDRAGRGRGGNTEAFF.

The gene calls are TRBV5-1 and TRBJ2-7; perhaps D is TRBD1 or TRBD2 (6 bases each). Germline V lookup: CDR1 SGHRS, CDR2 YFSETQ. Trimming removed 4 bases from V and 0 bases from J, with 20 bases in between. The CDR3 totals 17 residues. CDR3 amino acids: CASSPGSWGAGSYEQYF. CDR3 bases: TGCGCCAGCAGCCCGGGGAGTTGGGGGGCTGGCTCCTACGAGCAGTACTTC.

This clonotype appeared a few times. The chain links TRBV28 to TRBJ2-7; D might be TRBD1 (6 bases). Trimming cost V 7 bases and J 5 bases, with 21 bases left between them. The V gene's germline CDR1 is MDHEN and CDR2 SYDVKM. The CDR3 consists of 15 residues. CDR3 sequence reads: CASTRPGAGENEQYF. The CDR3 coding sequence is TGTGCCAGCACTCGTCCCGGGGCAGGGGAAAACGAGCAGTACTTC.

Many counts were recorded for this clonotype. The chain couples TRBV5-1 to TRBJ1-1, with D possibly TRBD1 on 5 matching bases. Trimming took 6 bases from V and 7 from J, leaving 19 bases between them. Germline V gene data show CDR1 as SGHRS and CDR2 as YFSETQ. This CDR3 is 14 amino acids long. CDR3 in DNA: TGCGCCAGCACCCGAGGCTCGGGGGAGATTGAAGCTTTCTTT. Its translation is CASTRGSGEIEAFF.

This clonotype was found many times. V and J are TRBV28 and TRBJ1-3; TRBD1 is a possible D gene (5 bases). Germline CDR1 and CDR2: MDHEN and SYDVKM. This CDR3 is built from 14 residues. With 4 bases removed from V and 2 bases from J, the gap between germline ends came to 9 bases. CDR3 DNA: TGTGCCAGCAGTTACCGGACACCTGGAAACACCATATATTTT. It encodes CASSYRTPGNTIYF.

V usage is TRBV12-5 and J usage is TRBJ2-1; TRBD2 agrees at 12 bases. The J segment lost 0 bases and the V segment lost 6 bases, leaving 9 bases of the junction unmatched. Germline assignment: CDR1 LGHNT and CDR2 FRNRAP. The length of the CDR3 is 18 residues. The CDR3 loop reads CASGHRLAGGSSYNEQFF. The CDR3 nucleotides are TGTGCTAGTGGCCACCGCCTAGCGGGAGGGAGCTCCTACAATGAGCAGTTCTTC.

This clonotype has at least ten counts. The chain uses TRBV7-2 and TRBJ2-1, with 7 positions matching TRBD2. Germline V gene data show CDR1 as SGHTA and CDR2 as FQGNSA. V was pared by 1 base and J by 8 bases, with 5 bases of the junction left unmatched. The CDR3 consists of 14 residues. CDR3 coding DNA: TGTGCCAGCAGCTTAGTGCGGGAGAGGGATGAGCAGTTCTTC. Its translation: CASSLVRERDEQFF.

This chain connects TRBV10-2 to TRBJ2-3; 8 positions match TRBD2. V shed 2 bases, J shed 4 bases, and the junction held 2 bases outside the gene matches. The germline V gene encodes CDR1 WSHSY and CDR2 SAAADI. The CDR3 runs 14 residues. This CDR3 is CASSEGGRSDTQYF. DNA of the CDR3: TGCGCCAGCAGTGAGGGCGGGAGGTCAGATACGCAGTATTTT.

As concerns this clonotype: One base away lies a much larger clone, so this may be a sequencing read error. The rearrangement joins TRBV28 to TRBJ1-4; maybe TRBD1 (6 bases). V dropped 7 bases and J dropped 3 bases, with 12 bases sitting between them. The CDR3 has 14 amino acids. CDR1 MDHEN and CDR2 SYDVKM come from the germline V gene. For the CDR3, the DNA is TGTGCCAGCATTCCGGGACACGCTAATGAAAAACTGTTTTTT. It translates to CASIPGHANEKLFF.

This clonotype was detected many times. This sequence joins TRBV7-9 and TRBJ2-5; 10 bases are a match to TRBD2. CDR1 is SEHNR and CDR2 is FQNEAQ in the germline V gene (reference sequence). This CDR3 has 15 amino acids. V shed 5 bases and J 4 bases; nucleotides not matched to a gene: 7. The CDR3 region is CASSQGTSDLETQYF. The CDR3 nucleotides are TGTGCCAGCAGCCAAGGGACTAGCGACCTAGAGACCCAGTACTTC.

This clonotype was recorded many times. This chain connects TRBV11-2 to TRBJ2-7, with 11 bases lining up with TRBD1. In germline, CDR1 is SGHAT, CDR2 FQNNGV. The CDR3 is 12 amino acids. CDR3 in DNA: TGTGCTAGGACAGGGGGCCTCTACGAGCAGTACTTC. Translating it yields CARTGGLYEQYF.

The V call is TRBV29-1, the J call TRBJ2-7; weak D call: TRBD2 (5 bases). CDR3 size: 16 residues. Germline CDR1 SQVTM, CDR2 ANQGSEA. V dropped 4 bases and J dropped 5 bases, with 24 bases sitting between them. The CDR3: CSVARGRAPLPHEQYF. DNA of the CDR3: TGCAGCGTTGCCCGGGGAAGGGCGCCTCTCCCCCACGAGCAGTACTTC.

This clonotype was recorded at least ten times. The V call is TRBV6-1, the J call TRBJ2-7; no definite D call. The CDR3 totals 15 residues. Germline CDR1 is MNHNS and CDR2 is SASEGT. Trimming removed 0 bases at V and 3 bases at J, with 12 bases between. The CDR3 DNA follows: TGTGCCAGCAGTGAAGCTGCGACTGAGGTCTACGAGCAGTACTTC. This translates into CASSEAATEVYEQYF.

Many counts were recorded for this clonotype. This chain uses TRBV11-2 with TRBJ2-5, with 8 bases fitting TRBD1. The V gene end was trimmed by 6 bases and the J gene end by 0 bases; junction bases not matched to a gene: 6. The CDR3 has 15 residues. Germline CDR1 SGHAT, CDR2 FQNNGV. The CDR3 DNA reads as TGTGCCAGCAGGGACCTCAGGGGGCACCAAGAGACCCAGTACTTC. Translation gives CASRDLRGHQETQYF.